This T cell receptor beta chain was sequenced for a study of cytomegalovirus exposure and HLA in healthy donors. General study results and limits: A later look showed TCR association rates differing by HLA locus, highest for DRB1 and lowest for HLA-C. Equally common other TCR beta chains were less clonally expanded than HLA-associated ones, a later analysis found.

The PCR contained 60 Vbeta and 13 Jbeta primers. Assay: immunoSEQ multiplex PCR; the TCRdb copy retains only in-frame clones and omits some. The table lists tens of thousands of clones, 77% of them singletons. Trimming cost V 2 bases and J 6 bases, with 11 bases left between them. Germline CDR1 is MGHRA and CDR2 is YSYEKL. This CDR3 is 13 amino acids long. A word on this clone: Its specificity is not known.

Sample: PBMCs. The sequence was collected from a man aged 45-65 years in good health and CMV-seropositive. V usage is TRBV4-1 and J usage is TRBJ2-7, with a weak D call TRBD2 (6 bases). The CDR3 protein is CASSQRTTGEQYF. In DNA, the CDR3 is TGCGCCAGCAGCCAAAGGACTACGGGCGAGCAGTACTTC.